The rows below give T cell receptor beta chains drawn from one sample of a study of blood T cell repertoires in COVID-19. Repertoires were generated with immunoSEQ multiplex PCR, while TCRdb's copy carries only in-frame clones and drops some. The sample yields hundreds of thousands of clones, around 81% seen once. Sequencing was done on a sample of peripheral blood. The receptors were gathered from a woman over 75 with COVID-19, enrolled during active disease. Both conserved end residues are trimmed from each CDR3. Each record gives: D gene, V gene, J gene, CDR3 protein. D genes are given only for firm matches.

>.|TRBV30|TRBJ1-4
AWRRANEKLF
>TRBD1|TRBV12-3/TRBV12-4|TRBJ1-1
ASSRDSTEAF
>TRBD1|TRBV18|TRBJ2-1
ASSSGTGGNNEQF
>.|TRBV19|TRBJ1-2
ASSIDGPGSGYT
>.|TRBV11-2|TRBJ2-1
ASSLEAYYNEQF
>.|TRBV14|TRBJ2-1
ASSQANSGSEF
>.|TRBV23-1|TRBJ1-5
ASKVTGINQPQH
>.|TRBV28|TRBJ2-2
GGTYANTGELF
>.|TRBV5-1|TRBJ1-4
ASRGQPLSANEKLF
>.|TRBV24-1|TRBJ2-3
ATSDFAELTDTQY
>TRBD1|TRBV28|TRBJ2-7
ASSPPGTGTYEQY
>.|TRBV29-1|TRBJ2-1
SVEYILTTLRSEQF
>TRBD1|TRBV30|TRBJ2-3
AWRGDRNTDTQY
>TRBD2|TRBV7-2|TRBJ2-7
ASSSLAGSYEQY
>TRBD1|TRBV7-3|TRBJ1-1
ASSSGGKGNTEAF
>.|TRBV12-3/TRBV12-4|TRBJ1-2
ASSLGRGYT
>TRBD2|TRBV27|TRBJ2-7
ASSLIAGLTYEQY
>.|TRBV11-2|TRBJ1-5
ASSPGGKSNQPQH
>.|TRBV10-2|TRBJ1-2
ASSAGDGGYT
>.|TRBV4-3|TRBJ2-1
ASSQEARANEQF
>.|TRBV29-1|TRBJ1-1
SVVEVWNTEAF
>TRBD1|TRBV19|TRBJ1-1
ASSKQGAFEAF
>.|TRBV19|TRBJ2-1
ASSSLAASSYNEQF
>TRBD1|TRBV2|TRBJ2-1
ASKNLAPGQGASYNEQF
>TRBD2|TRBV7-2|TRBJ2-3
ASGQGGTSGSDTQY
>TRBD1|TRBV6-6|TRBJ2-2
ASNSPQGGNTGELF
>TRBD2|TRBV11-2|TRBJ2-5
ASRGGGRRFIGETQY
>.|TRBV13|TRBJ1-2
ASSRVGGREGYT
>.|TRBV28|TRBJ2-7
ASSPPGLLAYEQY
>.|TRBV2|TRBJ2-2
ASSERGTGTGELF
>TRBD2|TRBV5-5|TRBJ2-1
ASSLAGTETEQF
>.|TRBV7-8|TRBJ2-5
ASSSRGRAGTAETQY
>.|TRBV5-6|TRBJ1-4
ASSGDYGATNEKLF
>TRBD1|TRBV11-1|TRBJ2-7
ASSFKGALSYEQY
>.|TRBV23-1|TRBJ1-2
ASSPPGPNYGYT
>.|TRBV4-2|TRBJ1-1
ASSISAGGSTEAF
>.|TRBV30|TRBJ2-5
AWKRNLPGETQY
>.|TRBV7-2|TRBJ1-5
ASSLDGGHQPQH
>.|TRBV19|TRBJ2-3
ASNQGLTDTQY
>.|TRBV9|TRBJ2-2
ASSTRDSNTGELF
>.|TRBV4-1|TRBJ1-2
ASSQAPSQGYGYT
>TRBD1|TRBV9|TRBJ1-1
ASSALPGQGTEAF